What follows is one TCR beta chain and its context. Its antigen is still unknown. No quality values exist for individual bases; no much larger clone is one base distant. Donors were 40 or so systemically healthy Caucasian individuals from Russia aged 6 to 90 years. Approximately 9.3 milliliters of peripheral blood were drawn from each donor into EDTA-treated Vacutainer tubes. Ficoll-Paque density-gradient centrifugation was used to isolate PBMCs, with at least 6 million obtained per sample. Trizol reagent was used to extract total RNA from the PBMCs, yielding at least 6 micrograms per sample. Naive CD45RAhigh/CD27high T cell percentages were measured by flow cytometry on a PBMC aliquot from every donor. This sample is part of a study of blood T cells in healthy people across ages (dated by TCRdb to about 2015). The study in broad terms: In model experiments, template switching captured about one uniquely barcoded TCR beta cDNA molecule for every two T cells. To track age-related changes in TCR beta repertoire diversity, the study relied on deep sequencing normalized with unique cDNA molecular identifiers. The donors were divided into four age groups: young (average roughly 17 years), middle-aged (over 35), aged (under 70) and long-lived (nearly 85). The study analyzed two additional independent replicas of 1 million unique cDNA reads from the same blood draw for two donors, one aged 18 to 29 and one aged 80 or older.

The method behind the library was 5' RACE. The sequencer listed for this sample is Illumina HiSeq 2500. The second PCR ran for roughly 6 to 11 cycles and used a J-beta primer mix along with a sample-barcoded 5' primer. A template-switch 5' adaptor carrying 12 random nucleotides introduced a unique molecular identifier onto each TCR beta cDNA molecule. Each sample yielded at least 2.5 million CDR3-containing paired-end reads. All of the RNA was converted into first-strand cDNA using the Mint cDNA synthesis kit, with a TRBC-specific oligonucleotide serving as the primer. All cDNA was treated with uracil-DNA glycosylase and then went through a first 18-cycle PCR with the universal primers M1SS and BC2_uni_R. On the study's bioinformatics: For normalization, 1 million high-quality reads were randomly selected from each sample, with every read carrying a distinct molecular identifier. Reads with shared molecular identifiers were discarded instead of being binned into consensus sequences. MiTCR, with a Q25 quality threshold and the strictest error-elimination algorithm, was used for CDR3 identification, clonotype clustering and error correction. Lower-bound total TCR beta diversity was estimated with a nonparametric unseen species model using Euler transformation. The raw public reads went through TCRdb reprocessing: fastp at Q25, MiXCR clone calling, in-frame beta chains kept. One record per CDR3 amino acid sequence lists the most common genes and DNA. Here the V and J calls rest on TCRdb's processing, not on the authors' analysis. This sample has about 930,000 distinct CDR3 sequences in its table, and about 29% of those were observed once. The ten largest clones capture roughly 10% of the sample.

Per the germline V gene, MNHEY is the CDR1 and SVGAGI is the CDR2. From its cysteine to its phenylalanine, the CDR3 spans 15 amino acids. Of all the DNA, just the CDR3 is kept, 45 bases in frame from base 1. On the study overall, not on this receptor specifically: Observed TCR beta diversity correlated strongly with the percentage of naive T cells measured by flow cytometry. Because donor CMV infection status was unknown, age-related changes in expanded clonotypes were potentially confounded. Bulk unsorted PBMC profiling prevented conclusive comparison of naive and antigen-experienced compartments. Estimates of total diversity based on one million sequenced T cells were considered lower bounds and underestimates. The long-lived group showed more naive CD4+ T cells, fewer expanded clones and increased TCR diversity than the aged group, suggesting age selection. As age increased, observed TCR beta diversity per million T cells dropped in a roughly linear way, and a significant reduction was already evident by age approximately 40.

The same sample was also studied in work on T cells of mothers and their children. The second source states: Nine systemically healthy Caucasian individuals served as donors, namely three mothers together with their six children. cDNA synthesis consumed the entire amount of extracted RNA, loaded at approximately 1.6 ug RNA in each 15 ul reaction. In the second PCR, sample barcodes and 2-4 random nucleotides were introduced via the M1S primer. Over 8.5 million TCR beta CDR3 reads came from each mother, compared with some 3 million reads from each child. Thymic selection similarly shapes TCR recombination output in related and unrelated pairs, with minor effect from inherited differences. Normalized repertoire overlap in related mother-child pairs was always slightly higher than in unrelated mother-child pairs, but the difference was never significant. Persistent microchimeric T cell clones were not detected, at a sensitivity of around 100 clones per million clonotypes. To look for features that set related mother-child pairs apart from unrelated individuals, the researchers ran deep NGS to compare the TCR beta repertoires of mothers and children. On average, the children were roughly 11 +/- 4 years old, while the mothers were about 40 +/- 4 years old. After adapter ligation with NEBNext reagents, the libraries were sequenced on Illumina HiSeq 2000 with 100+100 nt paired-end reads. To prevent cross-contamination, the mother and child libraries were prepared one month apart and sequenced in separate runs. For each donor, somewhere between about 450,000 and 2,000,000 distinct TCR beta clonotypes were identified. Naive TCR beta clonotypes were estimated from low-frequency clonotypes matched to each donor's FACS-determined naive share, without sorting.

Recombination connected TRBV6-5 to TRBJ1-1; D gene: possibly TRBD1, on 5 matching bases. The TCR sequence derives from a woman between 35 and 50 years old in good health. The specimen sequenced was blood. CDR3 sequence: CAAAGQGPVNTEAFF. The DNA sequence reads TGTGCTGCCGCAGGGCAGGGTCCGGTGAACACTGAAGCTTTCTTT.